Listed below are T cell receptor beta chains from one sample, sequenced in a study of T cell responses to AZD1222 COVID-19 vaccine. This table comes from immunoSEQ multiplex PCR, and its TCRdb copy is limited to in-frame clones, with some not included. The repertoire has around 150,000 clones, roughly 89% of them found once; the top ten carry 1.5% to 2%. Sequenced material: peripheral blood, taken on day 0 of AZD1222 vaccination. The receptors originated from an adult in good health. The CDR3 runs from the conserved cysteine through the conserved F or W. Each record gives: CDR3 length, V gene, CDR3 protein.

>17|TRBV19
CASSLIGTPDSNQPQHF
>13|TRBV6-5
CASRGTVNTEAFF
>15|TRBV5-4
CASRQGLAVDNEQFF
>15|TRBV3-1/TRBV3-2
CASSQVGPWYNEQFF
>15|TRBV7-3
CASSASGGLNTEAFF
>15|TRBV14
CASSQDPGPKVEAFF
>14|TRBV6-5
CASSHGPSNTEAFF
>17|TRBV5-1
CASSLVGWGDTDTEAFF
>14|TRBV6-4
CASSDRGANTEAFF
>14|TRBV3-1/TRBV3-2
CASSQSSGRTEAFF
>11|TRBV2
CASSEAEIYTF
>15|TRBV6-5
CASSYMGRRYTEAFF
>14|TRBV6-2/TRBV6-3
CASSKIAYHTEAFF
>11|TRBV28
CASSSPGGYTF
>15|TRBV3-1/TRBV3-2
CASSQAGPGGYGYTF
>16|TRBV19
CASRGRLRLDYNEQFF
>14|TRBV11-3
CASSSGLAGALQFF
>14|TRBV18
CASSQGRGSYEQYF
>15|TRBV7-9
CASSLGLWQETEAFF
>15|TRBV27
CASSLTVTGNQPQHF
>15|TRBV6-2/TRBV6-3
CASSYLRGANYGYTF
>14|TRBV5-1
CASSLGGSGNTIYF
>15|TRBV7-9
CASRQARQDNTEAFF
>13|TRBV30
CAWIEGSPYGYTF
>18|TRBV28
CASRTYRDRGMGNQPQHF
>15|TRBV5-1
CASSLAVQGLGGYTF
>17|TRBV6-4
CASSDPVGSGASYEQYF
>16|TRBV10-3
CAISDPDRGLYNEQFF
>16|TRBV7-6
CASSGFRDSGSYEQYF
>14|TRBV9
CASSVKGISDTQYF
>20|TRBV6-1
CASSAGTSGRVPLSYNEQFF
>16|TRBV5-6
CASSKQDLANTGELFF
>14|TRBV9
CASSQSGQYNEQFF
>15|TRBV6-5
CASKKGSNSGNTIYF
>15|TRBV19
CASSFDRSAGNTIYF
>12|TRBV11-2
CASSLLRETQYF
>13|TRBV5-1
CASSGRGNTEAFF
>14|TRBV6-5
CASSRDPQFGGYTF
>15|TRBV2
CASSEAVWVGFGYTF
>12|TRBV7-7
CASSPGGDTQYF
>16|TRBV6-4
CASRASLREGDSPLHF
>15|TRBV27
CASSLEATEYSPLHF
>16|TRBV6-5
CASSYGRLSSTDTQYF
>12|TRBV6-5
CASGTGTGELFF
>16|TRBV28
CASSLVGYRSNTEAFF
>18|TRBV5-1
CASSSLGLAGISFSEQFF
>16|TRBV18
CASSPERGRSGNTIYF
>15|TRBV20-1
CSASWRTGGNQPQHF
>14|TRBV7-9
CASSNYQGGEKLFF
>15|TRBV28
CASRGTGMTDQPQHF
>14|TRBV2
CASRSSQRNTEAFF
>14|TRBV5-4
CASSLEQAENIQYF
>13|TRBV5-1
CASSLLGLETQYF